The entry below gives a single T cell receptor (beta chain) sequence along with its context. Its antigen is currently not known. No much larger clonotype is one base removed from it; base qualities were not supplied. The trial excluded patients who had a history of autoimmune disease or were on systemic immunosuppression. Peripheral blood for TCR sequencing was drawn from every dose cohort at baseline, at cycle 4 day 1 and at cycle 7 day 1. Samples came from an open-label, multicenter, first-in-human phase I dose-escalation trial of ivuxolimab. Adults with locally advanced or metastatic head and neck squamous cell, hepatocellular, melanoma or renal cell carcinoma were enrolled in the trial. Before TCR sequencing, CD4+ and CD8+ T cells were separately sorted from peripheral blood. The sample belongs to a study of OX40 agonist ivuxolimab in advanced cancers. Some background on the complete study: Ivuxolimab was an agonistic, fully human IgG2 monoclonal antibody directed against OX40 (CD134), a costimulatory receptor. Intravenous ivuxolimab was administered to patients every 2 weeks at six dose levels: 0.01, 0.1, 0.3, 1.5, 3 and 10 mg/kg. Of the approximately 54 dose-escalation patients, hepatocellular carcinoma was present in approximately 20, melanoma in roughly 15, renal cell carcinoma in 9 and head and neck cancer in 9. A male proportion of around 81% and a mean age of approximately 58 years, ranging from about 20 to 85, were recorded for the dose-escalation cohort. Prior anti-PD-1, anti-PD-L1 or anti-CTLA-4 therapy was permitted, and checkpoint inhibitors had been received by more than 35% of dose-escalation patients. Partial responses were achieved by three dose-escalation patients, of whom one had hepatocellular carcinoma and two had cutaneous melanoma. The purpose of peripheral TCRbeta sequencing was to test whether ivuxolimab changed TCR sequence diversity and led to clonal T-cell expansion. The paper reports the monotherapy dose-escalation portion (N = 52 patients) of the phase I ivuxolimab trial. Here is what the overall study found, with its caveats: The antigen specificity of the peripheral T cells that underwent clonal expansion was not determined. Clonal expansion of both CD4+ and CD8+ blood T cells was observed from baseline to week 6 at doses 0.1 to 3.0 mg/kg. After ivuxolimab, more expanded clones were found on average in CD8+ T cells than in CD4+ T cells. Low levels of normalized T-cell clonal expansion were also shown by some nonresponding patients. In the 0.1-3.0 mg/kg groups, partial responders were among the patients with the lowest normalized peripheral clonal expansion, particularly in CD8+ T cells.

Genomic DNA was isolated from the sorted cells so that the TCRbeta CDR3 region could be sequenced. The immunoSEQ Assay was used to sequence the TCRbeta CDR3 regions. TCRdb mirrors the immuneACCESS table, restricted to in-frame sequences. Some clones are absent from its copies; in checked studies, under half trace to an unresolved V gene, and the reason for the others is unknown. The sample data list 50,000 to 80,000 clones, and roughly 90% of these were observed just once. The ten top clones hold less than 0.55% of the sample. Material: CD4+ or CD8+ T cells sorted from blood, obtained in a trial of the OX40 agonist ivuxolimab. The TCR was taken from an adult with an advanced solid tumor such as melanoma, head and neck, liver or kidney cancer.

The nucleotides are TGTGCCAGCAGCCCTACAGGGAGGACTGAAGCTTTCTTT. This gives the protein CASSPTGRTEAFF. The chain employs TRBV5-4 and TRBJ1-1; a weak D assignment points to TRBD1 (6 bases agree). Deletion took 4 bases off V and 5 bases off J, with a span of 12 bases between the germline ends. CDR1 and CDR2 were assigned from the germline V gene (reference sequence) as SGHNT and YYREEE. Reading from cysteine to phenylalanine, the CDR3 counts 13 amino acids. Only CDR3 DNA is held: 39 bases, read in frame from base 1.